Detailed here is one T cell receptor beta chain. The same CDR3 can be traced to other DNA sequences in this sample. CDR1 SGDLS and CDR2 YYNGEE come from the germline V gene. The CDR3 consists of 13 residues. Trimming removed 2 bases from V and 1 base from J, with 6 bases in between. Assay: immunoSEQ multiplex PCR; the TCRdb copy retains only in-frame clones and omits some. There are about 160,000 clones in the sample; around 84% occur only once, and over 2% lies in the top ten. This sample is drawn from a study of cytotoxic CD8 clonotypes in ibrutinib-treated CLL. About the research overall: Patients: more than 10 relapsed/refractory, some 16 treatment-naive, fewer than 18 IGHV unmutated.

The TCR originated in a human donor with chronic lymphocytic leukemia. Here the sequenced sample was PBMCs, taken after 12 months of ibrutinib treatment. V gene TRBV9 combines with J gene TRBJ2-5, with no clear D. DNA for the CDR3: TGTGCCAGCAGCGTCGGGCCCCAAGAGACCCAGTACTTC. Its translation is CASSVGPQETQYF.